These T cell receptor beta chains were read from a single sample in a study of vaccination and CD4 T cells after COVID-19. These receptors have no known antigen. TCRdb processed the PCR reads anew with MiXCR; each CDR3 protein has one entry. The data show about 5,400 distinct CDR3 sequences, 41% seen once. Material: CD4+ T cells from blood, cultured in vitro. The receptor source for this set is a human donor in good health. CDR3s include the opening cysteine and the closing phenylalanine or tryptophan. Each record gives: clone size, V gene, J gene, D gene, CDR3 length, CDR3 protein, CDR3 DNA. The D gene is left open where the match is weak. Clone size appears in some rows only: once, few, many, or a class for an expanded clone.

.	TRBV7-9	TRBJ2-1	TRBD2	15	CASSLISGGLLEQFF	TGTGCCAGCAGCCTAATTAGCGGGGGGCTCCTGGAGCAGTTCTTC
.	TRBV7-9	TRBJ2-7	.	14	CASSLMQGSYEQYF	TGTGCCAGCAGCTTGATGCAGGGCTCCTACGAGCAGTACTTC
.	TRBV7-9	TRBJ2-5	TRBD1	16	CASSLTGPRGQETQYF	TGTGCCAGCAGCTTAACGGGCCCCAGGGGGCAAGAGACCCAGTACTTC
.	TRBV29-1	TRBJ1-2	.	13	CSGGGQGNYGYTF	TGCAGCGGGGGCGGTCAGGGGAACTATGGCTACACCTTC
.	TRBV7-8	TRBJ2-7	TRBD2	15	CASSSLGLAEYEQYF	TGTGCCAGCAGCTCCCTAGGGCTAGCGGAATACGAGCAGTACTTC
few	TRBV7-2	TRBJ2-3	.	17	CASSFNEEGWWSDTQYF	TGTGCCAGCAGCTTCAACGAGGAGGGGTGGTGGTCGGATACGCAGTATTTT
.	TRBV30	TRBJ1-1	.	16	CAWRDTFSGEGTEAFF	TGTGCCTGGAGAGACACATTTTCAGGGGAGGGAACTGAAGCTTTCTTT
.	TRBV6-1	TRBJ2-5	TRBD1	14	CASSVTGTGGTQYF	TGTGCCAGCAGCGTAACCGGGACAGGGGGGACCCAGTACTTC
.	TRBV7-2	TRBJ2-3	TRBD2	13	CASSRGGTDTQYF	TGTGCCAGCAGCCGGGGAGGGACAGATACGCAGTATTTT
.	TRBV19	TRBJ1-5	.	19	CASSITRKLTVDSNQPQHF	TGTGCCAGTAGTATAACCCGAAAGTTGACAGTAGATAGCAATCAGCCCCAGCATTTT
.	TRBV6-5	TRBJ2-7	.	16	CASSYSTLAASYEQYF	TGTGCCAGCAGTTACTCAACGCTAGCCGCTAGCTACGAGCAGTACTTC
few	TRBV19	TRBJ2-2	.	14	CASRRTAGTGELFF	TGTGCCAGTAGGAGGACAGCGGGCACCGGGGAGCTGTTTTTT
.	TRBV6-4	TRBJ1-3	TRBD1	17	CASSDHLGQGGGNTIYF	TGTGCCAGCAGTGACCACTTAGGACAGGGTGGTGGAAACACCATATATTTT
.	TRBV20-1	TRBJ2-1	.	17	CSARGNEGTLRGNEQFF	TGCAGTGCTAGAGGAAATGAAGGGACTCTAAGGGGCAATGAGCAGTTCTTC
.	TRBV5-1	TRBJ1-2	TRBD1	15	CASSLGTTGGYGYTF	TGCGCCAGCAGCTTGGGGACCACAGGGGGCTATGGCTACACCTTC
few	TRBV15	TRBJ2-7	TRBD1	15	CATSRDPGQGYEQYF	TGTGCCACCAGCAGAGATCCCGGACAGGGTTACGAGCAGTACTTC
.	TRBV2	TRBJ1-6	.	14	CASSGFSYNSPLHF	TGTGCCAGCAGTGGGTTTTCCTATAATTCACCCCTCCACTTT
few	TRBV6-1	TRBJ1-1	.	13	CASSDVLDSEAFF	TGTGCCAGCAGTGATGTCTTGGACAGTGAAGCTTTCTTT
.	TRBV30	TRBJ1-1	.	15	CAWRPPRAKNTEAFF	TGTGCCTGGAGACCCCCGCGGGCGAAGAACACTGAAGCTTTCTTT
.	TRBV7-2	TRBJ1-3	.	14	CASSLGESGNTIYF	TGTGCCAGCAGCTTAGGGGAGTCTGGAAACACCATATATTTT
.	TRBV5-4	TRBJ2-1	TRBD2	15	CASSLDSGRAGEQFF	TGTGCCAGCAGCTTGGATAGCGGGAGGGCCGGTGAGCAGTTCTTC
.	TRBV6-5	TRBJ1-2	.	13	CASSYSTGYGYTF	TGTGCCAGCAGTTACTCGACCGGTTATGGCTACACCTTC
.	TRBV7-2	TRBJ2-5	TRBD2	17	CASSPDGAGGFQETQYF	TGTGCCAGCAGCCCCGATGGGGCGGGAGGATTCCAAGAGACCCAGTACTTC
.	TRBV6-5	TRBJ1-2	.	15	CASSYSRGREDGYTF	TGTGCCAGCAGTTACTCGAGGGGCAGGGAAGATGGCTACACCTTC
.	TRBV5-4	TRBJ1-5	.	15	CASSLGGGSNQPQHF	TGTGCCAGCAGCTTGGGGGGAGGGAGCAATCAGCCCCAGCATTTT
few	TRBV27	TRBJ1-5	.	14	CASSRSQGNQPQHF	TGTGCCAGCAGTCGTTCCCAGGGTAATCAGCCCCAGCATTTT
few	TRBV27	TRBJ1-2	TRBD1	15	CASSRGQGDSSGYTF	TGTGCCAGCAGCCGCGGACAGGGGGATTCCAGTGGCTACACCTTC
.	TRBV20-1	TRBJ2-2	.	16	CSASKTGPPNTGELFF	TGCAGTGCCTCCAAAACGGGACCACCGAACACCGGGGAGCTGTTTTTT
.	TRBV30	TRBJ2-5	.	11	CANRVRETQYF	TGTGCCAACAGGGTCCGGGAGACCCAGTACTTC
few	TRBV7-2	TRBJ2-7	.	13	CASSLSGVYEQYF	TGTGCCAGCAGCTTATCGGGGGTTTACGAGCAGTACTTC
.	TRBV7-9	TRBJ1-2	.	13	CASSLGAAGGYTF	TGTGCCAGCAGCTTAGGGGCGGCGGGAGGCTACACCTTC
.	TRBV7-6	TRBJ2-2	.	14	CASSLSGGTGELFF	TGTGCCAGCAGCTTATCAGGAGGGACCGGGGAGCTGTTTTTT
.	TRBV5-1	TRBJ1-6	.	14	CASSPRSGSSPLHF	TGCGCCAGCAGCCCTAGGTCGGGATCTTCACCCCTCCACTTT
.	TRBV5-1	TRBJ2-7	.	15	CASSLEGGVPYEQYF	TGCGCCAGCAGCTTGGAAGGGGGGGTCCCCTACGAGCAGTACTTC
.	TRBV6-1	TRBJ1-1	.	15	CASSVWNGGNTEAFF	TGTGCCAGCAGTGTTTGGAACGGAGGGAACACTGAAGCTTTCTTT
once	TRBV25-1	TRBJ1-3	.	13	CASRRSSGNTIYF	TGTGCCAGCAGACGAAGCTCTGGAAACACCATATATTTT
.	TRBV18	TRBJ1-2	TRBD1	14	CASSRDSANYGYTF	TGTGCCAGCTCCCGGGACAGTGCAAACTATGGCTACACCTTC
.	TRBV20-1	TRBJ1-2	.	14	CSAPTTFVNYGYTF	TGCAGTGCTCCGACGACATTCGTTAACTATGGCTACACCTTC
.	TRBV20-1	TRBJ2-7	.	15	CSASGGGGFSYEQYF	TGCAGTGCTAGTGGCGGCGGGGGCTTCTCCTACGAGCAGTACTTC
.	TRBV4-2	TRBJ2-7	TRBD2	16	CASSQDLAGGSYEQYF	TGTGCCAGCAGCCAAGATCTAGCGGGGGGCTCCTACGAGCAGTACTTC
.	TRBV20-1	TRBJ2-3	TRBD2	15	CSARTSGTSTDTQYF	TGCAGTGCTAGAACTAGCGGGACTAGCACAGATACGCAGTATTTT
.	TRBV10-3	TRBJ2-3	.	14	CAIRRGTSTDTQYF	TGTGCCATTAGACGGGGGACTAGCACAGATACGCAGTATTTT
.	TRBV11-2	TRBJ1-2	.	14	CASSLVSVNYGYTF	TGTGCCAGCAGCTTAGTCTCGGTCAACTATGGCTACACCTTC
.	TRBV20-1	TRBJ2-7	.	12	CSARLITYEQYF	TGCAGTGCTAGATTGATCACCTACGAGCAGTACTTC
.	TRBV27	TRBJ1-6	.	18	CASSLHGGDVAYNSPLHF	TGTGCCAGCAGTTTACATGGTGGGGACGTGGCGTATAATTCACCCCTCCACTTT
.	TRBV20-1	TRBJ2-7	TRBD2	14	CSAAGGGTSYEQYF	TGCAGTGCTGCCGGGGGGGGTACGTCCTACGAGCAGTACTTC
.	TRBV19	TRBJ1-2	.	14	CATNPGRALDGYTF	TGTGCTACGAACCCCGGCAGGGCTTTGGATGGCTACACCTTC
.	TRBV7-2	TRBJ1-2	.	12	CASSTKVYGYTF	TGTGCCAGCAGCACTAAGGTGTATGGCTACACCTTC
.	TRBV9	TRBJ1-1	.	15	CASSVPPGSNTEAFF	TGTGCCAGCAGCGTACCTCCCGGGTCGAACACTGAAGCTTTCTTT
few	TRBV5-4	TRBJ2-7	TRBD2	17	CASSPPGLAGGPYEQYF	TGTGCCAGCAGCCCCCCGGGACTAGCGGGAGGCCCGTACGAGCAGTACTTC
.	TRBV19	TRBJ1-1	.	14	CASIRTAIAGYAFF	TGTGCCAGTATTCGGACTGCCATCGCAGGGTACGCTTTCTTT
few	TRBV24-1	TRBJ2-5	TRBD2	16	CATSDPSGGVAKTQYF	TGTGCCACCAGTGATCCTAGCGGGGGGGTCGCCAAGACCCAGTACTTC
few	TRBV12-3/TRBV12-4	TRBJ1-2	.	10	CASTGRGYTF	TGTGCCAGCACTGGACGAGGCTACACCTTC
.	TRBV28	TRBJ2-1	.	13	CASSLRALKEQFF	TGTGCCAGCAGTTTACGAGCGCTAAAGGAGCAGTTCTTC
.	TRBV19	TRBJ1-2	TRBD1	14	CASSIGQGNYGYTF	TGTGCCAGTAGTATAGGACAGGGAAACTATGGCTACACCTTC
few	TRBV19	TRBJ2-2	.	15	CASSKGQGYTGELFF	TGTGCCAGTAGTAAAGGGCAGGGGTACACCGGGGAGCTGTTTTTT
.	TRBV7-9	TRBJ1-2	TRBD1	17	CASSQLRDRGFNYGYTF	TGTGCCAGCAGCCAACTTCGGGACAGGGGCTTTAACTATGGCTACACCTTC